Listed below are T cell receptor beta chains from one sample, sequenced in a study of cytomegalovirus exposure and HLA in healthy donors. Clones were sequenced by immunoSEQ multiplex PCR, and TCRdb holds only the in-frame ones, with some missing. The sample has 100,000 to 150,000 clones, just under 85% seen once. The sample taken for sequencing was PBMCs. The receptors originated from a boy younger than 10 in good health and CMV-seronegative. Each CDR3 is given with its conserved first and last residue. Fields, in order: J gene, D gene, clone size, V gene, CDR3 DNA, CDR3 protein. A D gene is named only where the DNA matches it firmly. The listing skips clone size in some rows; elsewhere it reads once, few, many or a size class.

j_call: TRBJ2-1
d_call: TRBD2
clone_size: .
v_call: TRBV5-1
cdr3_nt: TGCGCCAGCAGCTTCGTAGCGGGAGAGGGGAATGAGCAGTTCTTC
cdr3_aa: CASSFVAGEGNEQFF

j_call: TRBJ1-5
d_call: TRBD1
clone_size: .
v_call: TRBV7-2
cdr3_nt: TGTGCCAGCAGCTTGACCCTGGGACAGGGGGCGTATCAGCCCCAGCATTTT
cdr3_aa: CASSLTLGQGAYQPQHF

j_call: TRBJ2-3
d_call: .
clone_size: .
v_call: TRBV4-2
cdr3_nt: TGTGCCAGCAGCCAAGTCGGCGGAGATACGCAGTATTTT
cdr3_aa: CASSQVGGDTQYF

j_call: TRBJ2-2
d_call: .
clone_size: .
v_call: TRBV4-1
cdr3_nt: TGCGCCAGCAGCCAAGAAATCGGGACATTGGGGCGAAACACCGGGGAGCTGTTTTTT
cdr3_aa: CASSQEIGTLGRNTGELFF

j_call: TRBJ2-5
d_call: .
clone_size: .
v_call: TRBV7-3
cdr3_nt: TGTGCCAGCAGCTTAAGAGGCGGAGCGGCCCAAGAGACCCAGTACTTC
cdr3_aa: CASSLRGGAAQETQYF

j_call: TRBJ2-7
d_call: .
clone_size: .
v_call: TRBV4-2
cdr3_nt: TGTGCCAGCAGCCAAGATCCCGGAGGGGTCGGGGAGCAGTACTTC
cdr3_aa: CASSQDPGGVGEQYF

j_call: TRBJ2-3
d_call: TRBD2
clone_size: .
v_call: TRBV29-1
cdr3_nt: TGCAGCGTCCCCGACGGGACTAGCGGGAGCGGGGGGGGCACAGATACGCAGTATTTT
cdr3_aa: CSVPDGTSGSGGGTDTQYF

j_call: TRBJ2-2
d_call: TRBD2
clone_size: .
v_call: TRBV4-1
cdr3_nt: TGCGCCAGCAGCCCACAAGCGGGGGACAACACCGGGGAGCTGTTTTTT
cdr3_aa: CASSPQAGDNTGELFF

j_call: TRBJ1-2
d_call: TRBD1
clone_size: .
v_call: TRBV9
cdr3_nt: TGTGCCAGCAGCCCAGAGACAGGGGTCGGCTACACCTTC
cdr3_aa: CASSPETGVGYTF

j_call: TRBJ1-5
d_call: .
clone_size: .
v_call: TRBV2
cdr3_nt: TGTGCCAGCAGCCCCCGGAGGGGACGCGTATTTTTTCAGCCCCAGCATTTT
cdr3_aa: CASSPRRGRVFFQPQHF

j_call: TRBJ1-1
d_call: .
clone_size: few
v_call: TRBV5-5
cdr3_nt: TGTGCCAGCAGCTTAGGCTGGCAGGCGCCCGTAGAAGCTTTCTTT
cdr3_aa: CASSLGWQAPVEAFF

j_call: TRBJ2-7
d_call: TRBD1
clone_size: .
v_call: TRBV5-4
cdr3_nt: TGTGCCAGCAGCTTAGAACAGGGGGCCTACGAGCAGTACTTC
cdr3_aa: CASSLEQGAYEQYF

j_call: TRBJ2-5
d_call: TRBD1
clone_size: .
v_call: TRBV27
cdr3_nt: TGTGCCAGCAGTAACCGACAGGGGGCGCGTGAGACCCAGTACTTC
cdr3_aa: CASSNRQGARETQYF

j_call: TRBJ2-7
d_call: TRBD1
clone_size: .
v_call: TRBV6-6
cdr3_nt: TGTGCCAGCACCTTACAGGGGTTTTCCTACGAACAGTACTTC
cdr3_aa: CASTLQGFSYEQYF

j_call: TRBJ1-1
d_call: TRBD1
clone_size: .
v_call: TRBV4-2
cdr3_nt: TGTGCCAGCAGCCAATACTGGGGACAGGTGAACACTGAAGCTTTCTTT
cdr3_aa: CASSQYWGQVNTEAFF

j_call: TRBJ2-2
d_call: TRBD2
clone_size: .
v_call: TRBV30
cdr3_nt: TGTGCCTGGAGAGCTTCGGGGGGAGACACCGGGGAGCTGTTTTTT
cdr3_aa: CAWRASGGDTGELFF

j_call: TRBJ1-1
d_call: .
clone_size: .
v_call: TRBV13
cdr3_nt: TGTGCCAGCAGCTTCGCCCGACATGGGGCGGGGGAGAACACTGAAGCTTTCTTT
cdr3_aa: CASSFARHGAGENTEAFF

j_call: TRBJ2-3
d_call: .
clone_size: .
v_call: TRBV27
cdr3_nt: TGTGCCAGCAGTTTCGGCAGGGTCACAGATACGCAGTATTTT
cdr3_aa: CASSFGRVTDTQYF

j_call: TRBJ2-5
d_call: .
clone_size: .
v_call: TRBV30
cdr3_nt: TGTGCCTTCTCTTTAGAAGAGACCCAGTACTTC
cdr3_aa: CAFSLEETQYF

j_call: TRBJ1-5
d_call: .
clone_size: .
v_call: TRBV6-1
cdr3_nt: TGTGCCAGCAGTGAAGCGATCAGGGCTAGCAATCAGCCCCAGCATTTT
cdr3_aa: CASSEAIRASNQPQHF

j_call: TRBJ1-4
d_call: TRBD1
clone_size: once
v_call: TRBV6-4
cdr3_nt: TGTGCCAGCAGTGGCGGGACAGCCCCAAATGAAAAACTGTTTTTT
cdr3_aa: CASSGGTAPNEKLFF

j_call: TRBJ2-1
d_call: .
clone_size: few
v_call: TRBV6-4
cdr3_nt: TGTGCCAGCAGTGACTCACCCCAGGGGGGCAATGAGCAGTTCTTC
cdr3_aa: CASSDSPQGGNEQFF

j_call: TRBJ1-1
d_call: TRBD1
clone_size: .
v_call: TRBV2
cdr3_nt: TGTGCCAGCAGTGCAGGGGGCACTGAAGCTTTCTTT
cdr3_aa: CASSAGGTEAFF

j_call: TRBJ2-7
d_call: .
clone_size: .
v_call: TRBV6-1
cdr3_nt: TGTGCCAGCGGCAGGGAAAGTTCATACGAGCAGTACTTC
cdr3_aa: CASGRESSYEQYF

j_call: TRBJ2-2
d_call: TRBD1
clone_size: .
v_call: TRBV2
cdr3_nt: TGTGCCAGCAGTGGGACAGGGGGGACCACCGGGGAGCTGTTTTTT
cdr3_aa: CASSGTGGTTGELFF

j_call: TRBJ2-1
d_call: TRBD2
clone_size: .
v_call: TRBV10-3
cdr3_nt: TGTGCCATCAGTGAGTTAGTATTCGGCGGGAGCGTCGGCAATGAGCAGTTCTTC
cdr3_aa: CAISELVFGGSVGNEQFF

j_call: TRBJ1-1
d_call: TRBD1
clone_size: few
v_call: TRBV7-2
cdr3_nt: TGTGCCAGCAGGACAGGGGGCGCGGGCACTGAAGCTTTCTTT
cdr3_aa: CASRTGGAGTEAFF

j_call: TRBJ1-2
d_call: .
clone_size: .
v_call: TRBV6-5
cdr3_nt: TGTGCCAGCAGTTACCAGGGAGGCTATGGCTACACCTTC
cdr3_aa: CASSYQGGYGYTF

j_call: TRBJ2-1
d_call: .
clone_size: .
v_call: TRBV29-1
cdr3_nt: TGCAGCGTTGAATGGCGGAGGAGCTCCTACAATGAGCAGTTCTTC
cdr3_aa: CSVEWRRSSYNEQFF

j_call: TRBJ1-2
d_call: TRBD1
clone_size: .
v_call: TRBV5-1
cdr3_nt: TGCGCCAGCAGCTTCCGGGACAGGGGGCCGGGAGGCTACACCTTC
cdr3_aa: CASSFRDRGPGGYTF

j_call: TRBJ2-2
d_call: TRBD2
clone_size: .
v_call: TRBV5-4
cdr3_nt: TGTGCCAGCAGCTGGGACTACAACACCGGGGAGCTGTTTTTT
cdr3_aa: CASSWDYNTGELFF

j_call: TRBJ1-4
d_call: .
clone_size: .
v_call: TRBV2
cdr3_nt: TGTGCCAGCAGTGGAGAGTCGAATGAAAAACTGTTTTTT
cdr3_aa: CASSGESNEKLFF

j_call: TRBJ1-2
d_call: TRBD1
clone_size: once
v_call: TRBV7-9
cdr3_nt: TGTGCCAGCAGACCCGGGACAGACTATGGCTACACCTTC
cdr3_aa: CASRPGTDYGYTF

j_call: TRBJ1-1
d_call: .
clone_size: .
v_call: TRBV7-2
cdr3_nt: TGTGCCAGCCGCCTGGGGGGGGGACATGAAGCTTTCTTT
cdr3_aa: CASRLGGGHEAFF

j_call: TRBJ2-7
d_call: TRBD2
clone_size: .
v_call: TRBV6-5
cdr3_nt: TGTGCCAGCAGTCCCCCGGGGGGCGAGCAGTACTTC
cdr3_aa: CASSPPGGEQYF

j_call: TRBJ1-3
d_call: TRBD1
clone_size: .
v_call: TRBV4-1
cdr3_nt: TGCGCCAGCAGCCGTTGGACAGGGGAGGCTGGAAACACCATATATTTT
cdr3_aa: CASSRWTGEAGNTIYF

j_call: TRBJ1-5
d_call: .
clone_size: .
v_call: TRBV15
cdr3_nt: TGTGCCACCAACCCCACAGGGAACAATCAGCCCCAGCATTTT
cdr3_aa: CATNPTGNNQPQHF

j_call: TRBJ2-2
d_call: TRBD2
clone_size: .
v_call: TRBV7-2
cdr3_nt: TGTGCCAGCAGCTTAATAGTAGCGGGGGGGAGACGAGAAGCCGGGGAGCTGTTTTTT
cdr3_aa: CASSLIVAGGRREAGELFF

j_call: TRBJ1-2
d_call: .
clone_size: .
v_call: TRBV7-2
cdr3_nt: TGTGCCAGCAGCCCCACCTCAACTCAAAACTATGGCTACACCTTC
cdr3_aa: CASSPTSTQNYGYTF

j_call: TRBJ1-3
d_call: .
clone_size: .
v_call: TRBV2
cdr3_nt: TGTGCCAGCGGTGCGGGTTTAGGAAACACCATATATTTT
cdr3_aa: CASGAGLGNTIYF

j_call: TRBJ1-4
d_call: TRBD1
clone_size: .
v_call: TRBV19
cdr3_nt: TGTGCCAGTAGTGTTTCAACAGGGGAGAGTGAAAAACTGTTTTTT
cdr3_aa: CASSVSTGESEKLFF

j_call: TRBJ2-7
d_call: .
clone_size: .
v_call: TRBV21-1
cdr3_nt: TGTGCCAGCAGCAAAGCGCTCAAGGCGGAACTCAACGAGCAGTACTTC
cdr3_aa: CASSKALKAELNEQYF

j_call: TRBJ2-4
d_call: .
clone_size: .
v_call: TRBV29-1
cdr3_nt: TGCAGCTCGACGGTGGGCAATGAGAACATTCAGTACTTC
cdr3_aa: CSSTVGNENIQYF

j_call: TRBJ2-2
d_call: .
clone_size: .
v_call: TRBV10-3
cdr3_nt: TGTGCCATCCGGGCGGGGCAGCAAGCCGCCGGGGAGCTGTTTTTT
cdr3_aa: CAIRAGQQAAGELFF

j_call: TRBJ1-4
d_call: .
clone_size: .
v_call: TRBV2
cdr3_nt: TGTGCCACCCGCCGGGGACTGCTGAATGAAAAACTGTTTTTT
cdr3_aa: CATRRGLLNEKLFF

j_call: TRBJ2-3
d_call: TRBD2
clone_size: .
v_call: TRBV9
cdr3_nt: TGTGCCAGCAGCGAGTACATCGGGGGGGTCACAGATACGCAGTATTTT
cdr3_aa: CASSEYIGGVTDTQYF

j_call: TRBJ1-3
d_call: .
clone_size: .
v_call: TRBV6-5
cdr3_nt: TGTGCCAGCAGTTACTCTCTGGGGCTGGGAGGAAACACCATATATTTT
cdr3_aa: CASSYSLGLGGNTIYF

j_call: TRBJ1-5
d_call: .
clone_size: .
v_call: TRBV6-5
cdr3_nt: TGTGCCAGCAGTTACTCGAGGTATAGCAATCAGCCCCAGCATTTT
cdr3_aa: CASSYSRYSNQPQHF

j_call: TRBJ1-2
d_call: .
clone_size: .
v_call: TRBV5-6
cdr3_nt: TGTGCCAGCAGCACCGGGACGGCCGGGGGTGGCTACACCTTC
cdr3_aa: CASSTGTAGGGYTF

j_call: TRBJ2-2
d_call: TRBD2
clone_size: .
v_call: TRBV2
cdr3_nt: TGTGCCAGCAGTTTGACCTTGGGCACGGGGGGTACCGGGGAGCTGTTTTTT
cdr3_aa: CASSLTLGTGGTGELFF

j_call: TRBJ1-4
d_call: .
clone_size: few
v_call: TRBV7-9
cdr3_nt: TGTGCCAGCAGCTTGATACAGGGTGGGGAAAAACTGTTTTTT
cdr3_aa: CASSLIQGGEKLFF